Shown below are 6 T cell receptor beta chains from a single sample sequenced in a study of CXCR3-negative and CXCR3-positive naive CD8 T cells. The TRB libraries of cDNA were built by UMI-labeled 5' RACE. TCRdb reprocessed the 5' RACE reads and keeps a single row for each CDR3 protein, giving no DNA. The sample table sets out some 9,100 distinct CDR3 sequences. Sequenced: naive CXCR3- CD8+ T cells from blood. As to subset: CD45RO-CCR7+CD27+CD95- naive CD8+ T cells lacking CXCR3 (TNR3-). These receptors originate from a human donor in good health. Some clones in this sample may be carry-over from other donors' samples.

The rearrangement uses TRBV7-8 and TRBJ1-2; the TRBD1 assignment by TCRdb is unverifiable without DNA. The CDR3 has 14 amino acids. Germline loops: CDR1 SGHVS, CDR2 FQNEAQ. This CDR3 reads CASSLTGSNYGYTF.

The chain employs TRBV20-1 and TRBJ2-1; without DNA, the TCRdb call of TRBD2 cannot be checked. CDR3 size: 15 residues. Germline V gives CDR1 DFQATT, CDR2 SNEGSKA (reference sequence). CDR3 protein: CSARVLRELSVEQFF.

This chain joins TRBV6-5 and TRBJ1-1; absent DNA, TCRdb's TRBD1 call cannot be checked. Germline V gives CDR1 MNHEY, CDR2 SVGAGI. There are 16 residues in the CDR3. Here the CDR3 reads CASSYAPDNMNTEAFF.

CDR3 loop: CASIPPPGLDRNEQFF. The V call is TRBV6-6, the J call TRBJ2-1; TCRdb's assignment of TRBD2 cannot be checked, as there is no DNA. The CDR3 consists of 16 residues. Germline V lookup: CDR1 MNHNY, CDR2 SVGAGI (reference sequence).

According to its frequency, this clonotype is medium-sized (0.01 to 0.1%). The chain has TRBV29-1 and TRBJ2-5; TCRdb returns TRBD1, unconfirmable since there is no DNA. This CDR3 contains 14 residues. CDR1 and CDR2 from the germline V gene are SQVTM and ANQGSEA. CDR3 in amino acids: CSVEFRDRGETQYF.

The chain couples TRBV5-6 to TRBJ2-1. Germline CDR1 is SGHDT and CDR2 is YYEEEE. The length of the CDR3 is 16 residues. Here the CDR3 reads CASSLTLQSSHNEQFF.